Detailed here is one T cell receptor (beta chain). This specimen belongs to a study of T cell changes during pregnancy in multiple sclerosis. CDR3 length equals 13 residues. Germline V lookup: CDR1 SGHVS, CDR2 FNYEAQ. Trimming removed 5 bases from V and 4 bases from J, with 8 bases in between. Repertoires were generated with immunoSEQ multiplex PCR, while TCRdb's copy carries only in-frame clones and drops some. The sample lists about 39,000 clones; roughly 84% were seen once. The sequence came from a female donor with multiple sclerosis, enrolled in a pregnancy study. This chain uses TRBV7-6 with TRBJ2-2, with no clear D. The starting material was CD8+ T cells from peripheral blood mononuclear cells, obtained in the first trimester of pregnancy. CDR3 DNA: TGTGCCAGCAGCCCGCGAGGCACCGGGGAGCTGTTTTTT. Translation: CASSPRGTGELFF.